The 4 T cell receptor beta chains given below trace back to one sample, sequenced in a study of shared clonotypes between healthy human individuals. Here immunoSEQ multiplex PCR was the method, and the copy in TCRdb shows in-frame clones only, minus some. The sample carries 950,000 to 1,300,000 clones, 65% to 75% recorded once. The specimen sequenced was memory CD4+ T cells sorted from blood. The subset here: CD45RA-negative fraction. The receptor source for this set is a young man in good health.

The J gene is TRBJ1-1, the V gene TRBV5-1; D uncertain. Germline V gene lookup returns CDR1 SGHRS and CDR2 YFSETQ. The length of the CDR3 is 16 residues. V dropped 0 bases and J dropped 1 base, with 13 bases sitting between them. CDR3 protein: CASSLEKAGGNTEAFF. CDR3 in DNA: TGCGCCAGCAGCTTGGAGAAGGCGGGAGGGAACACTGAAGCTTTCTTT.

This clone was seen only a few times. V and J are TRBV5-6 and TRBJ2-3; 8 nucleotides agree with TRBD1. Trimming took 4 bases from V and 9 from J; bases not matched to a gene: 10. Germline V gene lookup returns CDR1 SGHDT and CDR2 YYEEEE. The CDR3 sequence is 14 residues long. The CDR3 coding sequence is TGTGCCAGCAGCCTTGGACAGGGTTTCGGCACGCAGTATTTT. Translating it yields CASSLGQGFGTQYF.

The chain is built from TRBV7-9 and TRBJ2-7; 8 bases agree with TRBD2. The CDR3 is 16 residues long. Looked up from germline, CDR1 is SEHNR and CDR2 is FQNEAQ (reference sequence). The ends lost 4 bases at V and 2 bases at J; junction bases unmatched: 10. CDR3 region: CASSSYGLAAPYEQYF. CDR3 in DNA: TGTGCCAGCAGCTCTTACGGACTAGCTGCCCCCTACGAGCAGTACTTC.

The rearrangement joins TRBV5-1 to TRBJ2-3; 7 bases map to TRBD1. CDR3 length: 15 residues. The V and J ends lost 7 bases and 3 bases, in that order; junction bases with no gene match: 11. The germline CDR1 and CDR2 sequences are SGHRS and YFSETQ. The CDR3 spells CASGTEGARTDTQYF. Written as DNA, the CDR3 is TGCGCCAGCGGGACCGAGGGGGCGCGTACAGATACGCAGTATTTT.